These T cell receptor beta chains were read from a single sample in a study of T-cell reconstitution after alpha-beta-depleted transplantation in children. TCRdb reprocessed the PCR reads via MiXCR and lists one record per CDR3 protein. Found here are a few hundred thousand distinct CDR3 sequences, 8% to 9.5% of them singletons; the top ten hold around 6%. The material sequenced was PBMCs from the stem cell graft donor, taken from the stem cell graft. The receptors derive from a human donor who donated a stem cell graft to a child with acute lymphoblastic leukemia. The CDR3 runs from the conserved cysteine through the conserved F or W. A D gene is named only where the DNA matches it firmly. Only part of the rows carry a size: once, few, many, or a class if the clone is expanded.

V gene	clone size	D gene	J gene	CDR3 protein	CDR3 DNA
TRBV5-6	.	.	TRBJ2-5	CASSSEAGSYPETQYF	TGTGCCAGCAGCTCGGAGGCGGGGAGCTATCCAGAGACCCAGTACTTC
TRBV27	few	.	TRBJ2-2	CASSPRHPTGELFF	TGTGCCAGCAGTCCAAGACACCCCACCGGGGAGCTGTTTTTT
TRBV20-1	many	TRBD1	TRBJ1-3	CSAFRDSSGNTIYF	TGCAGTGCTTTTAGGGACAGCTCTGGAAACACCATATATTTT
TRBV20-1	.	.	TRBJ2-5	CSAPGSRETQYF	TGCAGTGCTCCGGGGAGTAGGGAGACCCAGTACTTC
TRBV12-5	.	.	TRBJ1-3	CASGLPGNTIYF	TGTGCTAGTGGTCTCCCAGGAAACACCATATATTTT
TRBV3-1	many	.	TRBJ1-1	CASSQVDSNTEAFF	TGTGCCAGCAGCCAAGTGGACAGCAACACTGAAGCTTTCTTT
TRBV6-1	many	.	TRBJ2-1	CASSGPPYNEQFF	TGTGCCAGCAGTGGGCCACCCTACAATGAGCAGTTCTTC
TRBV4-1	.	.	TRBJ1-2	CASSQVEGAYGYTF	TGCGCCAGCAGCCAAGTTGAAGGGGCTTATGGCTACACCTTC
TRBV12-3/TRBV12-4	.	.	TRBJ1-5	CASSLEGNGNQPQHF	TGTGCCAGCAGTTTAGAGGGAAATGGCAATCAGCCCCAGCATTTT
TRBV5-4	few	TRBD2	TRBJ2-1	CASSKTSGPLNEQFF	TGTGCCAGCAGCAAGACTAGCGGGCCCCTCAATGAGCAGTTCTTC
TRBV29-1	few	.	TRBJ1-1	CSVESGGGTEAFF	TGCAGCGTTGAATCGGGGGGAGGCACTGAAGCTTTCTTT
TRBV5-1	.	.	TRBJ1-1	CASSLRVRGNTEAFF	TGCGCCAGCAGCTTGCGGGTCAGGGGGAACACTGAAGCTTTCTTT
TRBV20-1	many	.	TRBJ2-4	CSATPGPGARGIQYF	TGCAGTGCCACCCCAGGACCGGGGGCGAGGGGCATTCAGTACTTC
TRBV29-1	few	.	TRBJ2-1	CSAQGGVTGTQFF	TGCAGCGCCCAGGGGGGGGTTACAGGAACGCAGTTCTTC
TRBV6-4	.	.	TRBJ2-1	CASSERGVNEQFF	TGTGCCAGCAGTGAGAGGGGGGTCAATGAGCAGTTCTTC
TRBV6-4	few	TRBD2	TRBJ2-1	CASRDSGGAGDEQFF	TGTGCCAGCAGGGATAGCGGGGGGGCCGGTGATGAGCAGTTCTTC
TRBV19	few	.	TRBJ1-1	CASSLQAYTEAFF	TGTGCCAGTAGTCTACAGGCATACACTGAAGCTTTCTTT
TRBV5-1	many	.	TRBJ2-2	CASSLGTTNTGELFF	TGCGCCAGCAGCTTGGGGACAACGAACACCGGGGAGCTGTTTTTT
TRBV29-1	few	TRBD1	TRBJ2-3	CSVVDRGLTDTQYF	TGCAGCGTTGTTGACAGGGGCCTCACAGATACGCAGTATTTT
TRBV5-1	.	TRBD1	TRBJ1-2	CASRLETGRSYGYTF	TGCGCCAGCAGGCTTGAGACAGGGAGAAGTTATGGCTACACCTTC
TRBV4-1	.	.	TRBJ2-3	CASSQDVADTQYF	TGCGCCAGCAGCCAAGATGTCGCAGATACGCAGTATTTT
TRBV11-2	.	TRBD2	TRBJ2-2	CASSLTAGGSYGELFF	TGTGCCAGCAGCTTAACTGCGGGGGGCAGTTACGGGGAGCTGTTTTTT
TRBV7-8	few	TRBD1	TRBJ1-5	CASSPDRGWNQPQHF	TGTGCCAGCAGCCCCGACAGGGGATGGAATCAGCCCCAGCATTTT
TRBV4-2	many	.	TRBJ1-2	CASSPHREDRYGYTF	TGTGCCAGCAGCCCTCACAGGGAAGACCGCTATGGCTACACCTTC
TRBV20-1	few	.	TRBJ1-5	CSAKDPTYNQPQHF	TGCAGTGCTAAAGACCCAACCTACAATCAGCCCCAGCATTTT
TRBV25-1	.	.	TRBJ2-1	CASSPAPAGSYNEQFF	TGTGCCAGCAGTCCCGCCCCGGCGGGATCCTACAATGAGCAGTTCTTC
TRBV27	few	.	TRBJ1-6	CASSFSVSGSPLHF	TGTGCCAGCAGTTTTAGTGTTTCAGGTTCACCCCTCCACTTT
TRBV14	.	TRBD1	TRBJ1-2	CASSPPGTGGSYTF	TGTGCCAGCAGCCCTCCGGGGACAGGGGGCAGCTACACCTTC
TRBV7-6	.	.	TRBJ1-1	CASSRRGSNTEAFF	TGTGCCAGCAGCCGACGAGGCTCGAACACTGAAGCTTTCTTT
TRBV5-5	many	.	TRBJ1-1	CASSLSAFYTEAFF	TGTGCCAGCAGCTTGTCAGCCTTCTACACTGAAGCTTTCTTT
TRBV10-3	many	TRBD1	TRBJ2-7	CAISARQGVAYEQYF	TGTGCCATCAGTGCCCGACAGGGGGTTGCCTACGAGCAGTACTTC
TRBV7-8	few	.	TRBJ2-2	CASSWGRSGELFF	TGTGCCAGCAGCTGGGGACGGTCGGGGGAGCTGTTTTTT
TRBV12-3/TRBV12-4	few	.	TRBJ1-6	CASSPGYNSPLHF	TGTGCCAGCAGCCCAGGGTATAATTCACCCCTCCACTTT
TRBV2	.	TRBD2	TRBJ2-5	CASRAWASGGSQETQYF	TGTGCCAGCAGGGCCTGGGCTAGCGGGGGGTCACAAGAGACCCAGTACTTC
TRBV20-1	.	TRBD2	TRBJ2-1	CSARGLTGGLDEQFF	TGCAGTGCTAGGGGTTTAACGGGGGGATTAGATGAGCAGTTCTTC
TRBV12-3/TRBV12-4	many	.	TRBJ2-3	CASSQTGTLTDTQYF	TGTGCCAGCAGCCAAACCGGGACTCTCACAGATACGCAGTATTTT
TRBV5-1	many	TRBD1	TRBJ2-7	CASSPSTGTYEQYF	TGCGCCAGCAGCCCATCGACAGGGACCTACGAGCAGTACTTC
TRBV29-1	many	.	TRBJ2-3	CSGWENTQYF	TGCAGCGGTTGGGAAAATACGCAGTATTTT
TRBV27	.	.	TRBJ2-7	CASSLSWQGAAHEQYF	TGTGCCAGCAGTTTATCGTGGCAGGGTGCTGCCCACGAGCAGTACTTC
TRBV20-1	.	TRBD1	TRBJ2-7	CSASPRQGLKAEQYF	TGCAGTGCTAGCCCAAGACAGGGTCTGAAGGCCGAGCAGTACTTC
TRBV5-1	.	TRBD1	TRBJ2-7	CASSLGGRQGSDEQYF	TGCGCCAGCAGCTTGGGTGGTCGACAGGGCTCCGACGAGCAGTACTTC
TRBV6-2/TRBV6-3	few	.	TRBJ1-5	CASNPTFGSNQPQHF	TGTGCCAGCAATCCCACTTTTGGGAGCAATCAGCCCCAGCATTTT
TRBV12-3/TRBV12-4	few	.	TRBJ1-1	CASSFRRSPRGTEAFF	TGTGCCAGCAGTTTTCGAAGGAGTCCCCGTGGCACTGAAGCTTTCTTT
TRBV20-1	few	TRBD1	TRBJ1-5	CSASSTGGHQPQHF	TGCAGTGCTAGTTCGACAGGGGGCCATCAGCCCCAGCATTTT
TRBV20-1	few	.	TRBJ1-5	CSAPTLEGVGNQPQHF	TGCAGTGCTCCCACCCTTGAAGGAGTGGGCAATCAGCCCCAGCATTTT
TRBV4-3	many	.	TRBJ2-6	CASSQETGSGANVLTF	TGCGCCAGCAGCCAAGAAACAGGGTCTGGGGCCAACGTCCTGACTTTC
TRBV27	many	.	TRBJ1-1	CASSFRVNTEAFF	TGTGCCAGCAGTTTTAGGGTAAACACTGAAGCTTTCTTT
TRBV5-4	many	.	TRBJ2-3	CASSLEEWGAPTYSTDTQYF	TGTGCCAGCAGCTTGGAGGAGTGGGGGGCACCAACCTATAGCACAGATACGCAGTATTTT
TRBV7-2	.	.	TRBJ2-5	CASTLKKGQNKGETQYF	TGTGCCAGCACCCTTAAGAAGGGTCAAAATAAAGGAGAGACCCAGTACTTC
TRBV7-2	many	TRBD1	TRBJ2-7	CASSSQGGRSYEQYF	TGTGCCAGCAGCTCTCAAGGGGGCAGATCCTACGAGCAGTACTTC
TRBV27	many	TRBD1	TRBJ2-3	CATERAGGLADTQYF	TGTGCCACCGAAAGGGCAGGGGGCTTGGCAGATACGCAGTATTTT
TRBV27	many	.	TRBJ1-3	CASSLSGTGGSGNTIYF	TGTGCCAGCAGTTTATCGGGGACCGGCGGCTCTGGAAACACCATATATTTT
TRBV5-1	many	.	TRBJ2-3	CASSFYYDSTDTQYF	TGCGCCAGCAGCTTTTATTATGACAGCACAGATACGCAGTATTTT